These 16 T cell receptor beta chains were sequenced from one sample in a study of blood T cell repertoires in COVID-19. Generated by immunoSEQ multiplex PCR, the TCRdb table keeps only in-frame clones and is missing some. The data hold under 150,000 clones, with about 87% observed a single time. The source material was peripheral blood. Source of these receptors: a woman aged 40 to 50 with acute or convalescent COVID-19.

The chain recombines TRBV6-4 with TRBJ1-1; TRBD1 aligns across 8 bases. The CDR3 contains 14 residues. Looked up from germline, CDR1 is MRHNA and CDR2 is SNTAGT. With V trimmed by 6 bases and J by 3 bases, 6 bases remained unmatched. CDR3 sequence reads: CASSTGQGDTEAFF. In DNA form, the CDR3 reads TGTGCCAGCAGCACCGGACAGGGAGACACTGAAGCTTTCTTT.

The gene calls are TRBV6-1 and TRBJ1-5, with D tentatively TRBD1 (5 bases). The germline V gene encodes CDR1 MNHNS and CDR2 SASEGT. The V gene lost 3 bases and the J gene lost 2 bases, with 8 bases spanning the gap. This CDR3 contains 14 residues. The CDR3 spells CASSDWGGNQPQHF. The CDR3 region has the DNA TGTGCCAGCAGTGATTGGGGGGGCAATCAGCCCCAGCATTTT.

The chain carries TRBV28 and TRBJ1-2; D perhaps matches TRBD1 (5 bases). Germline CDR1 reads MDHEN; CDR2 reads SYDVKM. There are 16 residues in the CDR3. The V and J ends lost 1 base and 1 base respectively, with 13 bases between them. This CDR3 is CASSLSYLTVNYGYTF. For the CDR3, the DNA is TGTGCCAGCAGTTTATCTTACCTGACAGTTAACTATGGCTACACCTTC.

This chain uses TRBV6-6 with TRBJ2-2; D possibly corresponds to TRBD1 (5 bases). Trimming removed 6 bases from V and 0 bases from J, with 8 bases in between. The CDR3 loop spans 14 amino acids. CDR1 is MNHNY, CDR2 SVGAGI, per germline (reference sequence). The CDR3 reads CASRSDTNTGELFF. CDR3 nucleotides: TGTGCCAGCAGGTCGGACACGAACACCGGGGAGCTGTTTTTT.

CDR3 loop: CASSLYTTGANVLTF. As DNA, the CDR3 is TGTGCCAGCAGCTTATATACAACAGGGGCCAACGTCCTGACTTTC. The chain joins TRBV7-9 to TRBJ2-6; D is ambiguous. Germline-derived CDR1 and CDR2 are SEHNR and FQNEAQ (reference sequence). This CDR3 is 15 amino acids long. V lost 2 bases to trimming and J lost 4 bases, with 9 bases between them.

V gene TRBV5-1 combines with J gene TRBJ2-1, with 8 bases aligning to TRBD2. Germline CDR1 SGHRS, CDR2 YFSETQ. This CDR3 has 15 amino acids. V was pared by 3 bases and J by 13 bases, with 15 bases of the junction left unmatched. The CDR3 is CASSSRSGGASSQFF. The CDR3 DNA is TGCGCCAGCAGCTCCAGGAGCGGGGGAGCTTCCTCCCAGTTCTTC.

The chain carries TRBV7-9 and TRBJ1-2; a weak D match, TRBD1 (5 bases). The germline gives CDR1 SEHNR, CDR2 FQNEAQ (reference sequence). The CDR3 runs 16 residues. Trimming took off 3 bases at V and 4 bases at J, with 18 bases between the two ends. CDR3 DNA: TGTGCCAGCAGCTTGGGAGGGACCCGAAGCGGCTATGGCTACACCTTC. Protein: CASSLGGTRSGYGYTF.

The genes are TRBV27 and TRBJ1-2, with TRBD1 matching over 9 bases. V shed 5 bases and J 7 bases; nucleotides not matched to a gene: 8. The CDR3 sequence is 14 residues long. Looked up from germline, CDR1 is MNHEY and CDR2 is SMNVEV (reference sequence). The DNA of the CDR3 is TGTGCCAGCAGTATCCGGGACAGGGATAGTGGCTACACCTTC. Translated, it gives CASSIRDRDSGYTF.

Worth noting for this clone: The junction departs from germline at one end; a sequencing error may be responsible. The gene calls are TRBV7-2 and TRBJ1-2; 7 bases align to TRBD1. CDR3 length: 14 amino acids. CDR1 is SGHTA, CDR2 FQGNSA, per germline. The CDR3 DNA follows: TGTGCCAGCAGCTTAGGGGGGACAGCTCGGGGTATATCCTTC. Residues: CASSLGGTARGISF.

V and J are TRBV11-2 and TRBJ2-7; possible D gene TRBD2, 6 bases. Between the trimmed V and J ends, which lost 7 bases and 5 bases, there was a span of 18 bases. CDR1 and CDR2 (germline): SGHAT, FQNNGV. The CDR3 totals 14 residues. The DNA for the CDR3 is TGTGCCAGCAATCGGGACTTATCTGAGAACGAGCAGTACTTC. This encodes CASNRDLSENEQYF.

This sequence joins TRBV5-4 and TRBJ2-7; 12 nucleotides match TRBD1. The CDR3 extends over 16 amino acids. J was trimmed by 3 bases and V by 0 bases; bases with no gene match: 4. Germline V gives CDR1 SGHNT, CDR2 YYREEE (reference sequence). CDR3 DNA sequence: TGTGCCAGCAGCTTGGGAGGGACAGGGGGCAACTACGAGCAGTACTTC. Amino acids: CASSLGGTGGNYEQYF.

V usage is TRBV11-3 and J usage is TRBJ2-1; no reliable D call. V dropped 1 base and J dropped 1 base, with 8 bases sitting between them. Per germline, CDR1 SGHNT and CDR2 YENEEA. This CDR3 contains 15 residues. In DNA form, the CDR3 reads TGTGCCAGCAGCTTAGGGCCCTCTTCCTACAATGAGCAGTTCTTC. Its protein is CASSLGPSSYNEQFF. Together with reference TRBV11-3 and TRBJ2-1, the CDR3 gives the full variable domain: EAGVVQSPRYKIIEKKQPVAFWCNPISGHNTLYWYLQNLGQGPELLIRYENEEAVDDSQLPKDRFSAERLKGVDSTLKIQPAELGDSAVYLCASSLGPSSYNEQFFGPGTRLTVL.

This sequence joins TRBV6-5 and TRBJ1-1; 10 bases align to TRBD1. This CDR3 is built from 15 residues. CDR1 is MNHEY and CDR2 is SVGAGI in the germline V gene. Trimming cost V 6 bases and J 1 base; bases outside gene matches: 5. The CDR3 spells CASRPGTGANTEAFF. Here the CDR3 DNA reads TGTGCCAGCAGACCGGGGACAGGGGCGAACACTGAAGCTTTCTTT.

The CDR3 sequence: CASSYSAGQETQYF. CDR3 coding DNA: TGTGCCAGCAGTTACTCCGCAGGGCAAGAGACCCAGTACTTC. The chain recombines TRBV6-2 or TRBV6-3 with TRBJ2-5; D may be TRBD1 (5 bases). Germline V gives CDR1 MNHEY, CDR2 SVGEGT. The V and J ends lost 0 bases and 2 bases respectively, with 7 bases between them. The CDR3 is 14 amino acids.

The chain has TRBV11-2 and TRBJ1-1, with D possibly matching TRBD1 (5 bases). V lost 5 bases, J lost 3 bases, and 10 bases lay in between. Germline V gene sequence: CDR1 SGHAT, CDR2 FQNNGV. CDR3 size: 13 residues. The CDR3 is CASSKEGHTEAFF. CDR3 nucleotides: TGTGCCAGCAGCAAGGAGGGGCACACTGAAGCTTTCTTT.

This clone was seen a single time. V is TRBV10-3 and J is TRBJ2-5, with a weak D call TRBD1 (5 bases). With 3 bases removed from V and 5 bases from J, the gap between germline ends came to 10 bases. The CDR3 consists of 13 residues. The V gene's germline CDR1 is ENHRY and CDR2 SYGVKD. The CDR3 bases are TGTGCCATCAGTGAAGGGGCGACGGAGACCCAGTACTTC. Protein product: CAISEGATETQYF.